These 9 T cell receptor beta chains share one sample of origin, sequenced in a study of brain metastases from non-small cell lung cancer. Measured with immunoSEQ multiplex PCR; TCRdb has only the in-frame clones, and not every one. The sample contains several hundred clones, more than 75% of which appear only once. Sequenced: tumor-adjacent normal tissue. These receptors all stem from a donor aged 40 or over with non-small cell lung cancer.

This clone is a singleton in its sample. The gene calls are TRBV6-1 and TRBJ2-7; D is ambiguous. Germline lookup yields CDR1 MNHNS and CDR2 SASEGT. V lost 2 bases to trimming and J lost 4 bases, with 15 bases between them. This CDR3 has 15 amino acids. CDR3 nucleotides: TGTGCCAGCAGTGAATGGCCAGCCAACTCTTACGAGCAGTACTTC. Amino acids: CASSEWPANSYEQYF.

The chain employs TRBV19 and TRBJ1-6; TRBD1 might be the D (5 bases). The V end was cut by 3 bases, the J end by 7 bases, with 13 bases between. Germline loops: CDR1 LNHDA, CDR2 SQIVND (reference sequence). The CDR3 is 15 amino acids. The CDR3 protein is CASSILIGGNSPLHF. CDR3 bases: TGTGCCAGTAGTATCCTTATCGGGGGAAATTCACCCCTCCACTTT.

This clone was seen a few times. The chain carries TRBV13 and TRBJ2-7, with 8 positions matching TRBD1. With 4 bases clipped from V and 0 bases from J, the junction kept 8 bases outside the gene matches. Germline CDR1 reads PRHDT; CDR2 reads FYEKMQ (reference sequence). The CDR3 runs to 16 residues. The CDR3 sequence is CASSSPQGASSYEQYF. The CDR3 DNA follows: TGTGCCAGCAGCTCACCCCAGGGGGCAAGCTCCTACGAGCAGTACTTC.

The V gene is TRBV6-5, the J gene TRBJ1-6; TRBD1 matches at 8 bases. Germline V gene data show CDR1 as MNHEY and CDR2 as SVGAGI. The CDR3 is 15 residues long. V dropped 2 bases and J dropped 8; count of bases not matched to a gene: 5. This CDR3 is CASSYTTGDDSPLHF. For the CDR3, the DNA is TGTGCCAGCAGTTACACGACAGGGGACGATTCACCCCTCCACTTT.

This chain links TRBV10-1 with TRBJ2-1; D might be TRBD2 (5 bases). Deletions cut 2 bases from V and 2 bases from J, with 13 bases between. CDR1 WNHNN and CDR2 SYGVQD come from the germline V gene (reference sequence). This CDR3 is 16 amino acids long. CDR3 bases: TGCGCCAGCAGTGAGGGGAGCGGCATCGCCTACAATGAGCAGTTCTTC. This gives the protein CASSEGSGIAYNEQFF.

The gene calls are TRBV7-9 and TRBJ2-1, with D hard to call. There are 14 residues in the CDR3. Looked up from germline, CDR1 is SEHNR and CDR2 is FQNEAQ (reference sequence). V lost 5 bases and J lost 5, with 13 bases in between. This CDR3 is CASSLSGDHNEQFF. The CDR3 DNA reads as TGTGCCAGCAGCCTTTCCGGAGACCACAATGAGCAGTTCTTC.

This clone was detected only once. The genes are TRBV5-1 and TRBJ2-1; D is uncertain. CDR3 length: 14 amino acids. The germline V and J ends were trimmed by 0 bases and 4 bases, with 8 bases remaining between them. In germline, CDR1 is SGHRS, CDR2 YFSETQ. The CDR3 region is CASSLEHGYNEQFF. In nucleotides, the CDR3 is TGCGCCAGCAGCTTGGAACACGGGTACAATGAGCAGTTCTTC.

This rearrangement joins TRBV7-8 to TRBJ1-2, with D maybe TRBD1 (6 bases). Germline V gives CDR1 SGHVS, CDR2 FQNEAQ. V was cut by 6 bases and J by 4 bases, with 12 bases left in between. This CDR3 is 13 amino acids long. CDR3 in amino acids: CASSSGVAYGYTF. The CDR3 DNA reads TGTGCCAGCAGTTCAGGGGTCGCCTATGGCTACACCTTC.

The chain employs TRBV7-9 and TRBJ2-3; 7 positions match TRBD1. The CDR3 has 16 residues. CDR1 and CDR2 (germline): SEHNR, FQNEAQ (reference sequence). Trimming at V came to 5 bases and at J to 0 bases, leaving 8 bases not matched to a gene. In nucleotides, the CDR3 is TGTGCCAGCAGCACCGGGACAGACCTTAGCACAGATACGCAGTATTTT. This gives the protein CASSTGTDLSTDTQYF.